These T cell receptor beta chains were read from a single sample in a study of cytomegalovirus exposure and HLA in healthy donors. Only in-frame clones appear in the TCRdb table, and some are missing; sequencing was by immunoSEQ multiplex PCR. The table lists 70,000 to 95,000 clones, roughly 93% of them singletons, with 3.6% in the top ten. Sequencing was performed on PBMCs. The source is a woman aged 30 to 39 in good health and CMV-seronegative. The CDR3 runs from the conserved cysteine through the conserved F or W. The D gene is left open where the match is weak. Some rows have no size entry. The others give once, few or many, or a class for an expanded clone.

j_call d_call clone_size v_call cdr3_aa cdr3_nt
TRBJ2-2 . . TRBV6-5 CASSYDTNTGELFF TGTGCCAGCAGCTACGACACCAACACCGGGGAGCTGTTTTTT
TRBJ2-5 TRBD2 . TRBV9 CASSVDVGRGQETQYF TGTGCCAGCAGCGTAGATGTAGGGAGGGGCCAAGAGACCCAGTACTTC
TRBJ2-5 TRBD1 . TRBV19 CASDSGTGVWETQYF TGTGCCAGTGACTCCGGGACAGGGGTCTGGGAGACCCAGTACTTC
TRBJ1-2 TRBD1 . TRBV5-1 CASGAPVRGLDYGYTF TGCGCCAGCGGCGCGCCCGTCAGGGGGCTTGACTATGGCTACACCTTC
TRBJ2-1 . . TRBV11-2 CASSLQIGEQFF TGTGCCAGCAGCTTACAAATCGGTGAGCAGTTCTTC
TRBJ2-7 . . TRBV6-5 CASRSAGNYEQYF TGTGCCAGCAGGTCAGCAGGGAACTACGAGCAGTACTTC
TRBJ2-7 . . TRBV7-3 CASSLSGAGGIDEQYF TGTGCCAGCAGCTTATCGGGGGCAGGGGGTATTGACGAGCAGTACTTC
TRBJ2-3 . . TRBV23-1 CASSQWWWGSLTDTQYF TGCGCCAGCAGTCAATGGTGGTGGGGCAGCCTGACAGATACGCAGTATTTT
TRBJ2-6 TRBD1 . TRBV11-3 CASSPGDRSPGANVLTF TGTGCCAGCAGCCCAGGGGACAGATCTCCGGGGGCCAACGTCCTGACTTTC
TRBJ2-7 TRBD2 . TRBV4-1 CASSQDGTRDYEQYF TGCGCCAGCAGCCAAGACGGGACTAGAGACTACGAGCAGTACTTC
TRBJ2-3 . once TRBV5-6 CASSPREDTQYF TGTGCCAGCAGCCCCAGGGAAGATACGCAGTATTTT
TRBJ1-1 . . TRBV19 CASSPRGERAEAFF TGTGCCAGTAGTCCTCGGGGAGAAAGGGCTGAAGCTTTCTTT
TRBJ1-5 . . TRBV2 CASRPVPEGNQPQHF TGTGCCAGCAGGCCCGTCCCCGAGGGCAATCAGCCCCAGCATTTT
TRBJ1-2 TRBD1 . TRBV5-1 CASSLEVGGRDGYTF TGCGCCAGCAGCTTGGAGGTAGGGGGCAGGGATGGCTACACCTTC
TRBJ2-1 TRBD2 . TRBV5-4 CASSLRTSGHNEQFF TGTGCCAGCAGCTTACGGACTAGCGGCCACAATGAGCAGTTCTTC
TRBJ2-2 . . TRBV27 CASSPGEQGPIPNTGELFF TGTGCCAGCAGTCCCGGCGAACAGGGACCCATCCCGAACACCGGGGAGCTGTTTTTT
TRBJ2-3 TRBD1 . TRBV10-1 CASSLSGTGRTDTQYF TGCGCCAGCAGCCTTTCCGGGACAGGGCGCACAGATACGCAGTATTTT
TRBJ2-1 . few TRBV20-1 CSAVGVAEFF TGCAGTGCCGTAGGGGTAGCCGAGTTCTTC
TRBJ1-1 TRBD1 . TRBV11-2 CASSLTGVLAMNTEAFF TGTGCCAGCAGCTTGACAGGGGTGTTGGCCATGAACACTGAAGCTTTCTTT
TRBJ1-3 TRBD1 . TRBV10-3 CAISERDRDRGGRNTIYF TGTGCCATCAGTGAGAGAGACCGGGACAGGGGTGGTCGAAACACCATATATTTT
TRBJ2-3 . . TRBV18 CASSEGADTQYF TGTGCCAGCTCAGAGGGTGCAGATACGCAGTATTTT
TRBJ2-2 . . TRBV29-1 CSVERVAIGGELFF TGCAGCGTTGAAAGGGTAGCGATTGGCGGGGAGCTGTTTTTT
TRBJ1-4 TRBD1 . TRBV18 CASSPRIQGADNEKLFF TGTGCCAGCTCCCCCCGTATCCAGGGGGCAGATAATGAAAAACTGTTTTTT
TRBJ2-1 TRBD2 . TRBV7-9 CASSSRLAGEQFF TGTGCCAGCAGCTCCCGACTAGCAGGTGAGCAGTTCTTC
TRBJ2-1 . . TRBV4-1 CASTVTGTYNEQFF TGCGCCAGCACCGTGACAGGTACCTACAATGAGCAGTTCTTC
TRBJ1-1 . . TRBV27 CASSFQWNIPRAEAFF TGTGCCAGCAGTTTCCAATGGAACATCCCCCGGGCTGAAGCTTTCTTT
TRBJ1-6 TRBD1 . TRBV5-1 CASSPRDRDSPLHF TGCGCCAGCAGCCCCCGGGACAGGGATTCACCCCTCCACTTT
TRBJ1-5 . . TRBV5-5 CASSLGSPYSNQPQHF TGTGCCAGCAGCTTGGGTTCTCCGTATAGCAATCAGCCCCAGCATTTT
TRBJ2-7 . . TRBV4-1 CASSQRQGSDSVGEQYF TGCGCCAGCAGCCAACGTCAGGGATCCGATTCCGTCGGGGAGCAGTACTTC
TRBJ2-2 . . TRBV13 CASSHGTLNTGELFF TGTGCCAGCAGCCACGGGACACTGAACACCGGGGAGCTGTTTTTT
TRBJ2-2 . . TRBV5-1 CASGESPGWNTGELFF TGCGCCAGCGGAGAATCACCGGGTTGGAACACCGGGGAGCTGTTTTTT
TRBJ2-1 . . TRBV19 CASRVSGNAYNEQFF TGTGCCAGTAGAGTTAGCGGAAATGCGTACAATGAGCAGTTCTTC
TRBJ2-3 TRBD2 . TRBV5-1 CASSSFGTSRFTDTQYF TGCGCCAGCAGCTCGTTCGGGACTAGTCGTTTCACAGATACGCAGTATTTT
TRBJ1-2 . . TRBV11-2 CASSDSGGYTF TGTGCCAGCAGCGACTCCGGCGGCTACACCTTC
TRBJ1-2 . . TRBV6-5 CASSEVPGVGYTF TGTGCCAGCAGTGAAGTCCCAGGGGTCGGCTACACCTTC
TRBJ2-1 TRBD2 . TRBV5-4 CASSLGSGVLGNEQFF TGTGCCAGCAGCTTGGGAAGCGGGGTCCTCGGCAATGAGCAGTTCTTC
TRBJ2-6 TRBD2 . TRBV28 CASRSRRTSGGRGANVLTF TGTGCCAGCAGGAGCCGCCGGACTAGCGGGGGGCGGGGGGCCAACGTCCTGACTTTC
TRBJ1-6 . once TRBV11-2 CASSLWTAIYNSPLHF TGTGCCAGCAGCTTGTGGACAGCGATCTATAATTCACCCCTCCACTTT
TRBJ2-3 . . TRBV7-3 CASSLQGSFTDTQYF TGTGCCAGCAGCTTACAGGGCTCTTTCACAGATACGCAGTATTTT
TRBJ2-1 TRBD1 . TRBV9 CASSVEDRVLSRYLGNEQFF TGTGCCAGCAGCGTAGAAGACAGGGTCCTTTCGAGGTACTTGGGGAATGAGCAGTTCTTC
TRBJ2-1 TRBD1 . TRBV9 CASSLPQGAGYNEQFF TGTGCCAGCAGCCTACCTCAGGGGGCCGGCTACAATGAGCAGTTCTTC